Below, one T cell receptor beta chain is given with its context. There are a few counts of this clone. Its specific antigen is unknown. Within one base of it there is no much larger clone, and no base qualities were kept. TCRbeta CDR3 regions were amplified from genomic DNA by means of the immunoSEQ Assay, a bias-controlled multiplex PCR. For the original study's pipeline: Within the assay, amplification of reference gene primers was used to estimate how many nucleated cells each sample contained. To quantify the absolute abundance of each unique TCRbeta CDR3 rearrangement, sequence reads were collapsed and filtered. For each sample, productive Simpson clonality was calculated as the square root of Simpson's diversity index over productive rearrangements. TCRdb retrieved this table from immuneACCESS and kept in-frame rearrangements only. Not all clones are present; in checked studies, unresolved V genes account for under half, and no reason is known for the remainder. V, J and clone size reflect that table, while D and trimming were determined from the DNA. The sample data list over 200,000 clones, and around 90% of these were observed just once. The biggest ten clones account for around 6.9% of the sample.

The record originates from a study of blood T cell repertoires in COVID-19 (TCRdb year 2020). As for the study more broadly: Samples from collaborators originated in the United States, Italy and Spain and spanned both the acute and convalescent phases of COVID-19. Samples came from the ongoing ImmuneRACE study (first 160 participants) plus 1,254 subjects from 6 global collaborators. The sample metadata nearly always contained a de-identified subject ID, COVID-19 status, age in years and sex. The repertoires were made available in a free public database intended to serve as a resource for research on the immune response to SARS-CoV-2. The dataset comprised deeply sampled blood TCRbeta repertoires from subjects exposed to, actively infected with, or recovered from COVID-19. Where available, HLA class I and class II types were obtained from metadata supplied by the sample provider rather than from assay-based typing. The material from the prospective study consisted of cDNA or gDNA derived from T cells, B-cell-depleted T cells, or PBMCs.

Another Seattle source contributed samples from volunteer blood donors who had recovered from COVID-19. Whole blood was collected in K2EDTA tubes by collaborating institutions according to the institutions' own protocols. For TCRbeta analysis, collaborators shipped samples as frozen whole blood, isolated PBMCs, or DNA extracted from either of those sample types. V sheds 6 bases and J sheds 6 bases, leaving 12 bases between their ends. Its CDR3 holds 13 amino acids, cysteine through phenylalanine. Of the read, only the CDR3 DNA is kept; its 39 bases are in frame from base 1. Taken from the germline V gene, the CDR1 and CDR2 loops are ENHRY and SYGVKD. Overall results and qualifications from the work: The quantity of clinical and demographic metadata differed by source and by participant and was supplied without curation.

The origin of this receptor is a man aged 60 to 75 who had recovered from COVID-19. Sequencing input: peripheral blood. The rearrangement combines TRBV10-3 with TRBJ1-5, with no confidently assigned D gene. The DNA reads TGTGCCATCAGGGATTCTACGGGTCAGCCCCAGCATTTT. Translated, this is CAIRDSTGQPQHF.